What follows is one T cell receptor beta chain and its context. Its antigen specificity is not known. Base qualities are missing; no much larger clone stands one base away. This sample is drawn from a study of T cell responses to AZD1222 COVID-19 vaccine listed by TCRdb under 2021. At the level of the whole study: AZD1222 recipients with second doses at about 4 weeks or about 12 weeks were pooled, because spike-specific TCR depth and breadth did not differ between schedules. TCR sequencing covered roughly 230 trial participants: 207 given two doses of AZD1222 and about 26 given two doses of MenACWY control vaccine. Trial participants were enrolled by age into 18-55, 56-69 and 70-plus year subgroups, with 148, 28 and 57 TCR-sequenced participants respectively.

Interpreted using the paper, the time point label stands for: baseline before first vaccination. Vaccinee samples came from UK trials COV001 and COV002, including a single-blind randomized controlled phase 2/3 trial of AZD1222 (ChAdOx1 nCoV-19) in healthy adults. Trial participant PBMC samples were collected at day 0 and day 28 after the second dose for TCRbeta chain sequencing. The CDR3 has 15 amino acids, counting the end cysteine and phenylalanine. This entry keeps only the CDR3 DNA: 45 bases, framed from base 1. The junction shows trimming of 0 bases on V and 4 bases on J, and the gene matches do not reach 5 bases of it. Reading the germline V gene gives CDR1 SGHRS and CDR2 YFSETQ. Here is what the overall study found, with its caveats: Because no samples from the day 14 peak response were available, repertoires could be characterized only after the peak T cell response. Nearly half of unique spike-specific TCRs reportedly recognized epitopes outside regions mutated in the B.1.351 and B.1.1.7 variants. The 56-69-year group was small, and its depth increase did not reach significance, likely because of low power. Conclusions about previously exposed vaccinees are limited because only six or seven AZD1222 recipients were SARS-CoV-2 seropositive at baseline. Spike-specific TCR breadth and depth rose significantly after two AZD1222 doses compared with day 0 and with MenACWY recipients. Most participants were white British and females outnumbered males, and the authors suggested that clonal diversity may have been underestimated. Vaccine-associated CD4 TCRs spanned the whole spike protein, with dominant responses in regions 160-218 and 743-854.

The CDR3 regions of human TCRbeta chains were subjected to immunosequencing. From the authors' description of their analysis: Repertoire TCRs were checked for matches against a reference library of SARS-CoV-2-specific TCRs that had been generated using the MIRA antigen-specificity platform. Breadth was defined as the fraction of unique TCRs that were SARS-CoV-2-associated, and depth was defined as the fraction of total T cells that were SARS-CoV-2-associated. Using the MIRA data, every spike-specific TCR was mapped to the spike region that the TCR reacted to and assigned to either a CD4 or a CD8 class. Log10-transformed breadth and depth values were compared by one-way ANOVA with Sidak's multiple comparisons tests. The clones in this table, taken by TCRdb from immuneACCESS, are in-frame only. Not every clone is retained; where verified, under half of the shortfall comes from an unresolved V gene, and the cause of the rest is unknown. The D gene and trimming were derived from the DNA, and the V and J assignments and clone size from that table. This sample gives about 150,000 clones in total; approximately 94% of them show up just once. About 1.3% of the sample lies in the top ten.

The input for sequencing was peripheral blood, taken on day 0 of AZD1222 vaccination. The TCR comes from an adult in good health. The V gene is TRBV5-1 and the J gene is TRBJ1-1, with 8 bases in between that match TRBD1. The DNA sequence is given as TGCGCCAGCAGCTTGGGAGGACAGGGCGGCACTGAAGCTTTCTTT. Protein translation: CASSLGGQGGTEAFF.